The 17 T cell receptor delta chains listed next were all sequenced from one sample in a study of gamma-delta T cells after stem cell transplantation. TCRdb redid clone calling on the RT-PCR reads using CATT. This sample yields about 7,800 delta-chain clones, of which approximately 15% are seen a single time; 5% to 6% belongs to the top ten. Sequencing used gamma-delta T cells. These receptors came from a human donor. It is not recorded whose cells these are; they may come from a transplant donor.

This clone is termed medium-sized. This chain connects TRDV1 to TRDJ1; D is unclear. Germline CDR1 is TSWWSYY and CDR2 is QGS. This CDR3 region has 15 residues. V was trimmed by 7 bases and J by 4 bases, leaving 19 bases between them. CDR3 region: CALAIAHNPLDKLIF. Here the CDR3 DNA reads TGTGCTCTTGCTATAGCCCATAACCCCCTCGATAAACTCATCTTT.

This clone ranks as medium-sized. The rearrangement uses TRDV3 and TRDJ1, with 13 positions matching TRDD3. The CDR3 covers 19 residues. Germline V lookup: CDR1 TVYSNPD, CDR2 GDNSRS (reference sequence). DNA of the CDR3: TGTGCGGCCTCTTCCCTTACTGGGGGATACGAATTTCGCACCGATAAACTCATCTTT. Translating gives CAASSLTGGYEFRTDKLIF.

This clone was detected a few times. Possible read error: a much larger clone is one base away. This sequence joins TRDV2 and TRDJ2; the match to TRDD3 covers 9 bases. The V gene's germline CDR1 is GEAIGNYY and CDR2 EKD. The CDR3 runs to 17 residues. V shed 3 bases and J 2 bases; nucleotides not matched to a gene: 9. The CDR3, as DNA: TGTGCCTGTGACGGTCTGGGGGATTCCCGCTTGACAGCACAACTCTTCTTT. Protein: CACDGLGDSRLTAQLFF.

This clone was seen only once. The chain employs TRDV2 and TRDJ1; 13 bases agree with TRDD3. The CDR3 covers 20 residues. Trimming took 3 bases from V and 4 from J; bases not matched to a gene: 19. Germline lookup yields CDR1 GEAIGNYY and CDR2 EKD. The CDR3: CACDPVLGDTRLGYIDKLIF. In DNA form, the CDR3 reads TGTGCCTGTGACCCCGTACTGGGGGATACGCGACTCGGGTACATCGATAAACTCATCTTT.

The chain carries TRAV29/DV5 and TRDJ1, with D unresolved. With 3 bases removed from V and 6 bases from J, the gap between germline ends came to 18 bases. The germline V gene encodes CDR1 NSMFDY and CDR2 ISSIKDK. The length of the CDR3 is 14 residues. CDR3 nucleotides: TGTGCAGCAACCTTTAGTTCCCCCCGGCATAAACTCATCTTT. Translating gives CAATFSSPRHKLIF.

In this sample, this clone turned up a few times. DNA for the CDR3: TGTGCCTTTCCCCAAAAACAGTATTCCTACGTCAGGGGGACCAACACCGATAAACTCATCTTT. Protein sequence: CAFPQKQYSYVRGTNTDKLIF. The chain joins TRDV3 to TRDJ1; possibly TRDD2 for D (7 bases). Trimming took 2 bases from V and 0 from J, leaving 34 bases between them. The germline gives CDR1 TVYSNPD, CDR2 GDNSRS (reference sequence). The CDR3 has 21 amino acids.

By proportion, this clone is medium-sized. The V gene is TRDV1, the J gene TRDJ1; TRDD3 might be the D (6 bases). The germline gives CDR1 TSWWSYY, CDR2 QGS. V gave up 5 bases and J gave up 4 bases, with 20 bases separating them. The CDR3 is made up of 16 amino acids. CDR3 DNA sequence: TGTGCTCTTGGGACCCCGGGTACGGGGATCATCGATAAACTCATCTTT. Amino acids: CALGTPGTGIIDKLIF.

Of note for this clone: Only one base separates this from a far larger clonotype, so it likely reflects a read error. This rearrangement joins TRDV2 to TRDJ2, with 12 bases that match TRDD3. Germline loops: CDR1 GEAIGNYY, CDR2 EKD. The CDR3 covers 15 residues. CDR3 in DNA: TGTGCCCGTGACGTACTGGGGGATACGACAGCACAACTCTTCTTT. The encoded protein is CARDVLGDTTAQLFF.

With respect to this clone: A far bigger clonotype differs at one base, so this is likely a read error. The J gene is TRDJ3, the V gene TRDV2, with a weak D call TRDD3 (6 bases). CDR3 size: 19 residues. Germline CDR1 is GEAIGNYY and CDR2 is EKD. CDR3 nucleotide sequence: TGTGCCCGTGACACCCGGGGGACACACGGCTCCTGGGACACCCGACAGATGTTTTTC. Protein sequence: CARDTRGTHGSWDTRQMFF.

For this clone: A much larger clone differs from this one at a single base, so this may be a read error. Different DNA sequences within this sample yield the same CDR3. The chain carries TRDV2 and TRDJ3; TRDD3 matches at 12 bases. The germline V gene has CDR1 GEAIGNYY and CDR2 EKD. This CDR3 comprises 20 residues. CDR3 region: CACDTVLGDTSSWDTRQMFF. The CDR3, as DNA: TGCGCCTGTGACACCGTACTGGGGGATACAAGCTCCTGGGACACCCGACAGATGTTTTTC.

Only a few counts were recorded for this clone. The V gene is TRDV3, the J gene TRDJ1; D may be TRDD2 (5 bases). Germline loops: CDR1 TVYSNPD, CDR2 GDNSRS (reference sequence). The V end was cut by 4 bases, the J end by 0 bases, with 12 bases between. The CDR3 consists of 13 residues. In DNA form, the CDR3 reads TGTGCCTCTTCCGGGACGGACACCGATAAACTCATCTTT. It encodes CASSGTDTDKLIF.

This clone is classed as medium-sized. The chain carries TRDV1 and TRDJ1; 11 positions agree with TRDD3. Germline assignment: CDR1 TSWWSYY and CDR2 QGS. The junction had 18 bases not matched to a gene; V was cut back by 2 bases and J by 7 bases. The CDR3 loop spans 19 amino acids. CDR3 nucleotides: TGTGCTCTTGGGGAATTCACCCAGGGCCTCTGGGGGATACCTGCTAAACTCATCTTT. Amino acid sequence: CALGEFTQGLWGIPAKLIF.

About this clone: A far bigger clonotype differs at one base, so this is likely a read error. The chain recombines TRDV2 with TRDJ2; 11 nucleotides match TRDD3. Germline V gene lookup returns CDR1 GEAIGNYY and CDR2 EKD. The CDR3 covers 15 residues. The chain's CDR3 is CACDKMGDTRGQPFF. CDR3 nucleotides: TGTGCCTGTGACAAGATGGGGGATACGCGGGGACAACCCTTCTTT.

Regarding this clone: A far larger clone is only one base removed, so a read error is likely. The chain has TRDV2 and TRDJ1; D gene uncertain. This CDR3 has 13 amino acids. V lost 0 bases to trimming and J lost 6 bases, with 10 bases between them. The germline V gene has CDR1 GEAIGNYY and CDR2 EKD. The CDR3 region has the DNA TGTGCCTGTGACACCGTCTCCACAAATAAACTCATCTTT. The encoded protein is CACDTVSTNKLIF.

This clone qualifies as medium-sized. This chain connects TRDV1 to TRDJ1; 8 nucleotides agree with TRDD3. The CDR3 covers 21 residues. J gave up 0 bases and V 0 bases, and 18 bases lay outside the gene matches. Germline CDR1 and CDR2: TSWWSYY and QGS. The DNA of the CDR3 is TGTGCTCTTGGGGAACTTCCGTACGATGGGGGATCCCAGCGGTACACCGATAAACTCATCTTT. Protein product: CALGELPYDGGSQRYTDKLIF.

This clone came up a few times. The genes are TRDV1 and TRDJ1; TRDD3 matches at 12 bases. Trimming took 0 bases from V and 9 from J; bases not matched to a gene: 26. The CDR3 contains 22 residues. The germline gives CDR1 TSWWSYY, CDR2 QGS. In nucleotides, the CDR3 is TGTGCTCTTGGGGAACTTCCCTACCCGAGTACTGGGGGATACAAGTTCTGGTTAGAACTCATCTTT. Residues: CALGELPYPSTGGYKFWLELIF.

About this clone: One end of the junction does not line up with germline, which may come from a read error. The V call is TRDV1, the J call TRDJ1; D is possibly TRDD3 (6 bases). Germline CDR1 reads TSWWSYY; CDR2 reads QGS. The CDR3 has 21 residues. The CDR3 DNA is TGTGCTCCTGGGGAACTTTTCCCTACGGCCTCTGGAACTCTGTACACCGATAAACTCATCTTT. Its translation: CAPGELFPTASGTLYTDKLIF.